A single sample is the source of the 20 T cell receptor beta chains below, sequenced in a study of blood T cells in healthy people across ages. Primed by a sample-barcoded 5' primer and a J-beta primer mix, a second PCR proceeded for 7 to 11 cycles. MiXCR, run by TCRdb on the 5' RACE reads, gives a single entry per CDR3 protein. The table shows about 670,000 distinct CDR3 sequences, with approximately 52% occurring only once. The sequenced sample was blood. These receptor sequences come from a woman older than 75 in good health.

The V gene is TRBV27, the J gene TRBJ2-1; the match to TRBD2 covers 10 bases. The CDR3 has 18 residues. The V segment lost 5 bases and the J segment 0 bases; nucleotides outside the gene matches: 10. CDR1 and CDR2 from the germline V gene are MNHEY and SMNVEV (reference sequence). The CDR3 DNA reads TGTGCCAGCAGTCCACAAACTAGCGGGGTGACCTCCTACAATGAGCAGTTCTTC. It codes for CASSPQTSGVTSYNEQFF.

The genes are TRBV10-1 and TRBJ2-3; D gene uncertain. The CDR3 consists of 13 residues. Per the germline V gene, CDR1 is WNHNN and CDR2 is SYGVQD (reference sequence). Trimming removed 7 bases at V and 2 bases at J, with 10 bases between. The CDR3 is CASKGSFTDTQYF. The CDR3, as DNA: TGCGCCAGCAAGGGAAGTTTCACAGATACGCAGTATTTT.

The chain couples TRBV12-3 or TRBV12-4 to TRBJ1-2; tentatively, D is TRBD1 (6 bases). This CDR3 is built from 15 residues. The V end was cut by 2 bases, the J end by 2 bases, with 12 bases between. CDR3 region: CASSLYIGQNYGYTF. CDR3 DNA: TGTGCCAGCAGTTTATATATCGGACAGAACTATGGCTACACCTTC.

CDR3 amino acids: CASSRAGTGFDEQYF. Here the CDR3 DNA reads TGTGCCAGCAGCCGTGCCGGGACAGGGTTCGACGAGCAGTACTTC. This chain links TRBV5-6 with TRBJ2-4; 9 positions agree with TRBD1. The J call is doubtful: the DNA matches TRBJ2-7 better. CDR1 and CDR2 from the germline V gene are SGHDT and YYEEEE. The CDR3 spans 15 residues.

The chain employs TRBV20-1 and TRBJ2-1, with a tentative D call TRBD1 (5 bases). V was cut by 0 bases and J by 4 bases, with 16 bases left in between. CDR1 is DFQATT, CDR2 SNEGSKA, per germline (reference sequence). There are 16 residues in the CDR3. The CDR3 DNA sequence: TGCAGTGCTAGAGATCTCCAGGGTCGACCTTACAATGAGCAGTTCTTC. It yields the protein CSARDLQGRPYNEQFF.

This clonotype showed up just a few times. The genes are TRBV7-9 and TRBJ2-1, with a weak D call TRBD1 (5 bases). There are 17 residues in the CDR3. Germline loops: CDR1 SEHNR, CDR2 FQNEAQ (reference sequence). V shed 5 bases and J shed 2 bases, with 19 bases lying between them. In DNA form, the CDR3 reads TGTGCCAGCAGCCCAGGGATGGGTGGGCTGGCCTACAATGAGCAGTTCTTC. Protein sequence: CASSPGMGGLAYNEQFF.

The rearrangement uses TRBV20-1 and TRBJ1-4, with D possibly TRBD1 on 6 matching bases. This CDR3 is built from 16 residues. The germline gives CDR1 DFQATT, CDR2 SNEGSKA (reference sequence). V dropped 6 bases and J dropped 4 bases, with 21 bases sitting between them. This chain's CDR3 is CSASNSGRGNNEKLFF. CDR3 nucleotide sequence: TGCAGTGCATCCAATTCGGGGAGGGGGAATAATGAAAAACTGTTTTTT.

This clonotype has only a few counts. V gene TRBV29-1 combines with J gene TRBJ1-1, with 8 bases fitting TRBD1. CDR1 SQVTM and CDR2 ANQGSEA come from the germline V gene. The V gene end was trimmed by 5 bases and the J gene end by 5 bases; junction bases not matched to a gene: 7. This CDR3 spans 13 amino acids. CDR3 amino acids: CSVSQGASTEAFF. The CDR3 region has the DNA TGCAGCGTTTCCCAGGGGGCGAGTACTGAAGCTTTCTTT.

Of note for this clonotype: This sequence may be a read error, since a much larger clone differs from it by one base. The CDR3 region is CASSSSGTRGETQFF. The DNA of the CDR3 is TGTGCCAGCAGCTCTAGCGGGACTCGGGGTGAGACCCAGTTCTTC. This chain links TRBV7-9 with TRBJ2-5; TRBD2 agrees at 9 bases. Judging by the DNA end, TRBJ2-1 fits better; the J call may be wrong. The length of the CDR3 is 15 residues. Germline-derived CDR1 and CDR2 are SEHNR and FQNEAQ (reference sequence).

The table lists this clonotype with many counts. This chain joins TRBV3-1 and TRBJ2-1; possible D gene TRBD2, 6 bases. The germline V and J ends were trimmed by 1 base and 8 bases, with 15 bases remaining between them. The CDR3 has 15 residues. Germline V lookup: CDR1 LGHDT, CDR2 YNNKEL (reference sequence). CDR3 DNA: TGTGCCAGCAGCCAAGCGGGCCTAGCGCGGGATGAGCAGTTCTTC. The encoded protein is CASSQAGLARDEQFF.

The chain joins TRBV3-1 to TRBJ1-2; tentatively, D is TRBD1 (5 bases). CDR1 LGHDT and CDR2 YNNKEL come from the germline V gene (reference sequence). The CDR3 extends over 15 amino acids. Trimming shortened V by 3 bases and J by 6 bases, and 17 bases separated the two germline ends. CDR3 DNA sequence: TGTGCCAGCAGCCAGGGCGGCACAGGATATGATGGCTACACCTTC. As protein: CASSQGGTGYDGYTF.

This clonotype was recorded many times. The gene calls are TRBV12-3 or TRBV12-4 and TRBJ1-2, with D unclear. Trimming removed 0 bases at V and 7 bases at J, with 15 bases between. The CDR3 sequence is 15 residues long. The CDR3 reads CASSLAYGGISGYTF. CDR3 in DNA: TGTGCCAGCAGTTTAGCGTATGGAGGAATAAGTGGCTACACCTTC.

This clonotype has a handful of counts. The J gene is TRBJ2-3, the V gene TRBV7-3, with D perhaps being TRBD1 or TRBD2 (5 bases each). The length of the CDR3 is 15 residues. Germline-derived CDR1 and CDR2 are SGHTA and FQGTGA. Trimming took off 7 bases at V and 2 bases at J, with 16 bases between the two ends. CDR3 sequence: CASTLGDGLTDTQYF. CDR3 in DNA: TGTGCCAGCACGCTAGGGGACGGACTCACAGATACGCAGTATTTT.

The chain employs TRBV10-2 and TRBJ2-7; D is uncertain. Trimming stripped 2 bases from V and 0 bases from J, with 8 bases between. The CDR3 extends over 14 amino acids. The germline gives CDR1 WSHSY, CDR2 SAAADI. CDR3 protein: CASSELSASYEQYF. As DNA, the CDR3 is TGCGCCAGCAGTGAGCTATCAGCCTCCTACGAGCAGTACTTC.

The chain couples TRBV5-1 to TRBJ2-7; D might be TRBD1 (6 bases). In germline, CDR1 is SGHRS, CDR2 YFSETQ. The CDR3 runs to 14 residues. Trimming took 2 bases from V and 3 from J, leaving 12 bases between them. CDR3: CASSFGGVDYEQYF. The CDR3 region has the DNA TGCGCCAGCAGCTTTGGGGGCGTGGACTACGAGCAGTACTTC.

This clonotype was recorded at least ten times. The rearrangement uses TRBV29-1 and TRBJ2-5; 7 bases are shared with TRBD2. Germline-derived CDR1 and CDR2 are SQVTM and ANQGSEA. This CDR3 comprises 14 residues. J lost 13 bases, V lost 1 base, and 15 bases had no gene match. CDR3 sequence reads: CSVEGGEVGGGPYF. The CDR3 coding sequence is TGCAGCGTTGAAGGGGGAGAAGTAGGCGGGGGACCGTACTTC.

About this clonotype: This could be a read error, since a much larger clone is one nucleotide away. The chain recombines TRBV20-1 with TRBJ2-3, with 7 bases aligning to TRBD1. The CDR3 sequence is 15 residues long. The germline V gene has CDR1 DFQATT and CDR2 SNEGSKA (reference sequence). In nucleotides, the CDR3 is TGCAGTGCTATCCACCGGGACAGTCTCACAGATACGGAGTATTTT. It is translated as CSAIHRDSLTDTEYF.

Notes on this clonotype: A much larger clone lies a single base off, so this may be a read error. This rearrangement joins TRBV20-1 to TRBJ2-7, with 9 positions matching TRBD2. The end of the DNA fits TRBJ2-5 better, so the J call may be wrong. The CDR3 is 18 residues long. Germline V gene data show CDR1 as DFQATT and CDR2 as SNEGSKA (reference sequence). CDR3 bases: TGCAGTGCTAGAGATCCCCGTCGGACTAGCGAGACAGTGGAGACCCAGTACTTC. This codes for CSARDPRRTSETVETQYF.

The chain is built from TRBV21-1 and TRBJ1-3. TRBV21-1 is flagged as a pseudogene. The CDR3 runs to 17 residues. CDR3 loop: CASTPWAGRYAGNTIYF. The CDR3, as DNA: TGTGCCAGCACCCCATGGGCGGGAAGGTACGCCGGAAACACCATATATTTT.

This clonotype was picked up many times. V usage is TRBV3-1 and J usage is TRBJ2-7, with unresolved D. V gave up 1 base and J gave up 6 bases, with 7 bases separating them. Per the germline V gene, CDR1 is LGHDT and CDR2 is YNNKEL (reference sequence). The CDR3 runs to 12 residues. The CDR3 spells CASSQAGFEQYF. DNA for the CDR3: TGTGCCAGCAGCCAAGCAGGCTTCGAGCAGTACTTC.